This T cell receptor beta chain was recovered during a study of blood T cell repertoires in COVID-19. Study context: Collection of acute and convalescent COVID-19 samples took place in the United States, Italy and Spain. Sources were T cells, B-cell-depleted T cells, or PBMCs; the material itself was cDNA or gDNA.

Per the original methods: Amplification from reference gene primers served as the basis for estimated nucleated cell counts. Libraries were prepared by immunoSEQ multiplex PCR; TCRdb keeps only in-frame clonotypes and omits some of them. D and trimming were read from the DNA, whereas the V and J calls and clone size are those reported in that table. This sample has around 99,000 clones; about nine tenths occur once, and the top ten carry roughly 1.3%. The germline V gene has CDR1 SGHRS and CDR2 YFSETQ. The J segment lost 5 bases and the V segment lost 2 bases, leaving 1 base of the junction unmatched. The CDR3 is 14 residues long.

Sample: peripheral blood. The source of this sequence is a woman aged 25 to 45 with acute or convalescent COVID-19. V and J are TRBV5-1 and TRBJ2-2; 9 bases match TRBD2. CDR3 nucleotides: TGCGCCAGCAGCTTCACTAGCGGGACCGGGGAGCTGTTTTTT. Its protein product is CASSFTSGTGELFF.